This entry is about one TCR beta chain. The antigen is unknown. In TCRdb, the RT-PCR reads were re-called with MiXCR into one record per CDR3 protein. The sample consists of a few hundred thousand distinct CDR3 sequences, 14% of them appearing once. This sample is part of a study of response to subunit inactivated influenza vaccine. Whole-study results and caveats: After each seasonal influenza vaccination, few new T cells are recruited, the authors suggested.

Sample: PBMCs from blood, taken less than 13 days after vaccination. This TCR was recovered from a man aged 50 or older who received an inactivated influenza vaccine.

This CDR3 is CASSRSVTFPGELFF. The DNA for the CDR3 is TGTGCCAGTAGTCGGTCCGTGACATTCCCCGGGGAGCTGTTTTTT. The chain is built from TRBV19 and TRBJ2-2; D unresolved. V lost 5 bases and J lost 6, with 16 bases in between. This CDR3 region has 15 residues. Looked up from germline, CDR1 is LNHDA and CDR2 is SQIVND (reference sequence).